In this sample, the clone carrying this T cell receptor beta chain turned up a few times. Its antigen is not identified. Germline V lookup: CDR1 SGHDT, CDR2 YYEEEE. The CDR3 length is 14 residues. The J segment lost 6 bases and the V segment lost 4 bases, leaving 5 bases of the junction unmatched. The entry originates in a study of cytomegalovirus exposure and HLA in healthy donors. Study outcomes and limitations: A few CMV-associated chains were confirmed in vitro to be specific for CMV antigens.

60 Vbeta and 13 Jbeta primers were used in PCR. Profiled with immunoSEQ multiplex PCR; TCRdb holds only in-frame clones, not every one. The sample holds 200,000 or so clones, 80% to 85% seen once. This receptor was taken from a man aged 35-49 years in good health and CMV-seropositive. This chain connects TRBV5-6 to TRBJ2-4; 9 bases match TRBD1. Sequencing was performed on PBMCs. For the CDR3, the DNA is TGTGCCAGCAGCGTCGGGACAGGGTTAAACATTCAGTACTTC. Its translation: CASSVGTGLNIQYF. Full variable domain (rest looked up from reference TRBV5-6 and TRBJ2-4): DAGVTQSPTHLIKTRGQQVTLRCSPKSGHDTVSWYQQALGQGPQFIFQYYEEEERQRGNFPDRFSGHQFPNYSSELNVNALLLGDSALYLCASSVGTGLNIQYFGAGTRLSVL.